A single sample gave rise to the 23 T cell receptor beta chains below, sequenced in a study of identical twins. TCRdb passed the 5' RACE reads through MiXCR, listing each CDR3 protein once. The top ten hold more than 14% of the sample, which has about 200,000 distinct CDR3 sequences, 5.5% to 7.5% seen once. These data are also associated with another study on T cells expressing NK-cell markers.

Sequences were obtained from CD8+ T cells sorted from blood. Receptors were obtained from a woman under 30 in good health.

The sample holds many counts of this clonotype. This chain joins TRBV12-3 or TRBV12-4 and TRBJ1-1; maybe TRBD1 (5 bases). V lost 7 bases and J 7 bases, leaving 19 bases between the germline ends. This CDR3 has 14 residues. The CDR3 loop reads CASTSPGHGLEAFF. CDR3 in DNA: TGTGCCAGCACCTCGCCCGGACACGGGCTTGAAGCTTTCTTT.

The table lists this clonotype with many counts. The V call is TRBV25-1, the J call TRBJ2-7, with D unresolved. Trimming removed 3 bases from V and 3 bases from J, with 6 bases in between. The CDR3 covers 12 residues. Per the germline V gene, CDR1 is MGHDK and CDR2 is SYGVNS. CDR3 DNA: TGTGCCAGCAGTGAGTCCAGCTACGAGCAGTACTTC. This gives the protein CASSESSYEQYF.

This clonotype was seen ten or more times. The chain couples TRBV5-1 to TRBJ2-7; TRBD2 is a possible D gene (7 bases). Germline V gene lookup returns CDR1 SGHRS and CDR2 YFSETQ. This CDR3 has 12 amino acids. V gave up 5 bases and J gave up 3 bases, with 9 bases separating them. The CDR3 is CASRGGGYEQYF. The CDR3 bases are TGCGCCAGCAGAGGGGGGGGCTACGAGCAGTACTTC.

At least ten counts were recorded for this clonotype. V and J are TRBV12-3 or TRBV12-4 and TRBJ2-7; maybe TRBD1 (6 bases). V was shortened by 8 bases and J by 3 bases, with 11 bases between the two germline ends. The CDR3 length is 12 residues. CDR3 loop: CASLADSYEQYF. CDR3 nucleotides: TGTGCCAGCCTGGCGGACAGCTACGAGCAGTACTTC.

The V gene is TRBV6-5, the J gene TRBJ2-1, with 8 nucleotides matching TRBD2. CDR1 and CDR2 from the germline V gene are MNHEY and SVGAGI. This CDR3 is built from 16 residues. J was trimmed by 7 bases and V by 4 bases; bases with no gene match: 12. This CDR3 is CASSSGGGPPGNEQFF. The CDR3 bases are TGTGCCAGCAGTTCGGGGGGGGGGCCCCCAGGGAATGAGCAGTTCTTC.

This clonotype was picked up a small number of times. J is TRBJ2-2 and V is TRBV6-5; 10 bases fit TRBD2. Trimming at V came to 0 bases and at J to 6 bases, leaving 4 bases not matched to a gene. The CDR3 spans 16 residues. CDR1 and CDR2 from the germline V gene are MNHEY and SVGAGI. CDR3 in amino acids: CASSYSDLAGAGELFF. In DNA form, the CDR3 reads TGTGCCAGCAGTTACTCGGATCTAGCGGGGGCCGGGGAGCTGTTTTTT.

CDR3 residues: CASSPRVGGGEPQHF. CDR3 coding DNA: TGTGCCAGCAGTCCCCGGGTTGGGGGCGGGGAGCCCCAGCATTTT. The chain has TRBV6-1 and TRBJ1-5; D might be TRBD1 (6 bases). The CDR3 consists of 15 residues. Germline V gene sequence: CDR1 MNHNS, CDR2 SASEGT. Trimming removed 5 bases from V and 8 bases from J, with 19 bases in between.

The chain employs TRBV7-8 and TRBJ2-1; 9 positions agree with TRBD2. The germline gives CDR1 SGHVS, CDR2 FQNEAQ. The junction had 13 bases not matched to a gene; V was cut back by 5 bases and J by 8 bases. The CDR3 has 16 residues. CDR3 sequence reads: CASSPPAASGTDEQFF. The CDR3 DNA reads TGTGCCAGCAGCCCCCCGGCGGCTAGCGGGACTGATGAGCAGTTCTTC.

The V and J genes are TRBV5-4 and TRBJ2-3; 8 positions agree with TRBD2. CDR1 and CDR2 from the germline V gene are SGHNT and YYREEE (reference sequence). Losses at the gene ends were 4 bases for V and 4 bases for J; bases not matched to a gene: 8. This CDR3 region has 15 residues. The CDR3 DNA follows: TGTGCCAGCAGCCTTACGGCGGGGGGCGCAGATACGCAGTATTTT. It encodes CASSLTAGGADTQYF. Based on the CDR3 plus reference TRBV5-4 and TRBJ2-3, the full variable domain is ETGVTQSPTHLIKTRGQQVTLRCSSQSGHNTVSWYQQALGQGPQFIFQYYREEENGRGNFPPRFSGLQFPNYSSELNVNALELDDSALYLCASSLTAGGADTQYFGPGTRLTVL.

The chain combines TRBV6-5 with TRBJ1-1, with D perhaps matching TRBD1 (5 bases). CDR3 length equals 14 residues. V gave up 2 bases and J gave up 6 bases, with 13 bases separating them. The germline V gene encodes CDR1 MNHEY and CDR2 SVGAGI. This chain's CDR3 is CASSYGGVASEAFF. As DNA, the CDR3 is TGTGCCAGCAGTTACGGAGGGGTGGCCTCTGAAGCTTTCTTT.

This clonotype showed up many times. The chain employs TRBV5-1 and TRBJ1-1; possibly TRBD1 for D (5 bases). The CDR3 length is 13 residues. Germline V lookup: CDR1 SGHRS, CDR2 YFSETQ. With 1 base removed from V and 8 bases from J, the gap between germline ends came to 12 bases. CDR3 sequence reads: CASSLSPDREAFF. CDR3 coding DNA: TGCGCCAGCAGCTTGTCCCCAGACAGAGAAGCTTTCTTT.

The table lists this clonotype with a count of one. The missing conserved phenylalanine or tryptophan at the end of this CDR3 makes a read error likely. The V and J genes are TRBV19 and TRBJ2-1; either TRBD1 or TRBD2 may supply D (6 bases each). V was shortened by 1 base and J by 2 bases, with 12 bases between the two germline ends. The CDR3 loop spans 16 amino acids. The germline gives CDR1 LNHDA, CDR2 SQIVND (reference sequence). This CDR3 is CASSIGVGGPYNEQFL. DNA of the CDR3: TGTGCCAGTAGTATAGGAGTCGGGGGCCCCTACAATGAGCAGTTCTTA.

The gene calls are TRBV5-1 and TRBJ1-5, with no clear D. This CDR3 comprises 16 residues. The V end was cut by 0 bases, the J end by 0 bases, with 10 bases between. Germline V gene sequence: CDR1 SGHRS, CDR2 YFSETQ. The CDR3: CASSLVIPPSNQPQHF. DNA for the CDR3: TGCGCCAGCAGCTTGGTTATACCCCCTAGCAATCAGCCCCAGCATTTT. Drawing the rest from reference TRBV5-1 and TRBJ1-5, the complete variable domain is KAGVTQTPRYLIKTRGQQVTLSCSPISGHRSVSWYQQTPGQGLQFLFEYFSETQRNKGNFPGRFSGRQFSNSRSEMNVSTLELGDSALYLCASSLVIPPSNQPQHFGDGTRLSIL.

This clonotype has a handful of counts. This rearrangement joins TRBV6-2 or TRBV6-3 to TRBJ2-2, with 9 bases fitting TRBD1. Trimming took 7 bases from V and 6 from J; bases not matched to a gene: 3. This CDR3 region has 13 residues. Germline-derived CDR1 and CDR2 are MNHEY and SVGEGT. The CDR3 sequence: CASMGQGPGELFF. CDR3 DNA: TGTGCCAGCATGGGACAGGGTCCCGGGGAGCTGTTTTTT.

This clonotype was seen only a few times. J is TRBJ2-2 and V is TRBV9; D remains ambiguous. V was shortened by 2 bases and J by 6 bases, with 5 bases between the two germline ends. The CDR3 is 12 residues long. Germline V gene data show CDR1 as SGDLS and CDR2 as YYNGEE. DNA for the CDR3: TGTGCCAGCAGCGTGAATGCCGGGGAGCTGTTTTTT. It specifies CASSVNAGELFF.

This clonotype turned up a few times. V gene TRBV20-1 combines with J gene TRBJ2-7; TRBD1 is a possible D gene (6 bases). The CDR3 extends over 11 amino acids. Looked up from germline, CDR1 is DFQATT and CDR2 is SNEGSKA (reference sequence). V shed 2 bases and J shed 6 bases, with 8 bases lying between them. The DNA for the CDR3 is TGCAGTGCTAGACTAGGGGGCGAGCAGTACTTC. Translation gives CSARLGGEQYF.

The chain couples TRBV7-9 to TRBJ2-3; possible D gene TRBD2, 5 bases. Germline values: CDR1 SEHNR, CDR2 FQNEAQ (reference sequence). The length of the CDR3 is 16 residues. V lost 2 bases to trimming and J lost 0 bases, with 12 bases between them. CDR3 sequence: CASSLNLDSSTDTQYF. DNA of the CDR3: TGTGCCAGCAGCTTAAATCTGGACTCTAGCACAGATACGCAGTATTTT.

This clonotype was detected ten times or more. The chain carries TRBV9 and TRBJ2-1, with D unclear. This CDR3 has 15 amino acids. V was clipped by 3 bases and J by 5 bases, with 15 bases between them. Germline V gene sequence: CDR1 SGDLS, CDR2 YYNGEE. The CDR3 DNA follows: TGTGCCAGCAGCGCCCTAGAATACGGTAACAATGAGCAGTTCTTC. This translates into CASSALEYGNNEQFF. Using reference TRBV9 and TRBJ2-1 for the parts outside the CDR3, the full variable domain is DSGVTQTPKHLITATGQRVTLRCSPRSGDLSVYWYQQSLDQGLQFLIQYYNGEERAKGNILERFSAQQFPDLHSELNLSSLELGDSALYFCASSALEYGNNEQFFGPGTRLTVL.

The sample holds one count of this clonotype. This chain connects TRBV3-1 to TRBJ2-7; 10 bases are a match to TRBD1. Losses at the gene ends were 8 bases for V and 3 bases for J; bases not matched to a gene: 10. The CDR3 extends over 15 amino acids. Germline V lookup: CDR1 LGHDT, CDR2 YNNKEL (reference sequence). The CDR3 sequence is CASCLLTGGFYEQYF. In nucleotides, the CDR3 is TGTGCCAGCTGCCTCTTGACAGGGGGCTTCTACGAGCAGTACTTC.

This clonotype was recorded a few times. The chain joins TRBV7-9 to TRBJ1-6; no clear D gene. Trimming left V 3 bases short and J 8 bases short, with 14 bases between. Germline V gene sequence: CDR1 SEHNR, CDR2 FQNEAQ (reference sequence). This CDR3 has 15 amino acids. CDR3 loop: CASSLLQRTDSPLHF. CDR3 coding DNA: TGTGCCAGCAGCTTGTTACAGAGAACGGATTCACCCCTCCACTTT.

This clonotype was recorded many times. The chain links TRBV5-1 to TRBJ2-1, with a tentative D call TRBD2 (5 bases). Trimming stripped 2 bases from V and 10 bases from J, with 7 bases between. CDR1 is SGHRS and CDR2 is YFSETQ in the germline V gene. This CDR3 is built from 11 residues. The CDR3 sequence: CASSFTGEQFF. As DNA, the CDR3 is TGCGCCAGCAGCTTTACGGGGGAGCAGTTCTTC.

The chain couples TRBV10-2 to TRBJ2-7; D unclear. CDR3 length: 13 residues. Trimming cost V 6 bases and J 4 bases, with 13 bases left between them. Looked up from germline, CDR1 is WSHSY and CDR2 is SAAADI. The CDR3 nucleotides are TGCGCCAGCAGAGTCACAGTAGGATACGAGCAGTACTTC. This sequence encodes CASRVTVGYEQYF.

V gene TRBV12-3 or TRBV12-4 combines with J gene TRBJ2-5, with D possibly TRBD2 on 6 matching bases. CDR3 length: 16 residues. Trimming took off 0 bases at V and 2 bases at J, with 13 bases between the two ends. The CDR3 DNA follows: TGTGCCAGCAGTTTAGCGATGGCGGGGAATCAAGAGACCCAGTACTTC. Amino acid sequence: CASSLAMAGNQETQYF.